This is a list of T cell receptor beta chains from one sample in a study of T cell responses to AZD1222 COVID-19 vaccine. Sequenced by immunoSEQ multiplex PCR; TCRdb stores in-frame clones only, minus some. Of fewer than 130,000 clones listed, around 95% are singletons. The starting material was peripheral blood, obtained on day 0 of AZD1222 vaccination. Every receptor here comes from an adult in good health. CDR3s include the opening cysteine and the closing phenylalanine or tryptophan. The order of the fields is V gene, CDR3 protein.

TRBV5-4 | CASSTGTASGNTIYF
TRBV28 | CASSPYRTGNSPLHF
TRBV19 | CASSSGNWYTDTQYF
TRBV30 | CAWSVLGSGELFF
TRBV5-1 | CASSRGQGFGETQYF
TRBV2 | CASMGKRYTEAFF
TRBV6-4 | CASSARLAGSYNEQFF
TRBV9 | CASSVEITGANSPLHF
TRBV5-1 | CASSLVQETQYF
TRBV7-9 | CAGDWNTGELFF
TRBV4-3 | CASSQGTRGRPYF